The clone carrying this T cell receptor beta chain occurred a few times. Antigen: not known. This sample was taken from a study of cytomegalovirus exposure and HLA in healthy donors. Study-wide results and caveats: In vitro confirmation showed three CMV-associated chains to be CMV antigen specific.

With 7 bases removed from V and 0 bases from J, the gap between germline ends came to 6 bases. The germline V gene encodes CDR1 SNHLY and CDR2 FYNNEI. The CDR3 is 12 residues long. This table comes from immunoSEQ multiplex PCR, and its TCRdb copy is limited to in-frame clones, with some not included. This sample has 120,000 to 150,000 clones, with approximately 84% found just once. The sequence derives from a woman aged 25 to 39 in good health and CMV-seronegative. V is TRBV2 and J is TRBJ1-2; D unresolved. Sequenced input: PBMCs. CDR3 sequence reads: CASTAANYGYTF. CDR3 nucleotides: TGTGCCAGCACGGCGGCTAACTATGGCTACACCTTC.